The 4 T cell receptor beta chains below come from one sample, sequenced in a study of blood T cells in healthy people across ages. The use of a sample-barcoded 5' primer and a J-beta primer mix characterized a second PCR of roughly 7 to 11 cycles. One entry per CDR3 protein, called by TCRdb with MiXCR from the 5' RACE reads. Seen here are about 800,000 distinct CDR3 sequences, roughly 25% observed once, and the top ten hold under 4%. This same sample was also taken into another study, of T cells of mothers and their children.

The sample consisted of blood. Receptor source: a boy between 5 and 17 years old in good health.

This clonotype was counted only a few times. The CDR3 nucleotides read TGCAGCGTTTCCGGGACAGGGAATACCACCTACGAGCAGTACTTC. It translates to CSVSGTGNTTYEQYF. The chain carries TRBV29-1 and TRBJ2-7; 9 nucleotides align to TRBD1. The ends lost 5 bases at V and 2 bases at J; junction bases unmatched: 10. The germline CDR1 and CDR2 sequences are SQVTM and ANQGSEA. There are 15 residues in the CDR3.

The gene calls are TRBV7-3 and TRBJ2-3, with 7 nucleotides matching TRBD2. Trimming cost V 2 bases and J 6 bases; bases outside gene matches: 8. Germline CDR1 SGHTA, CDR2 FQGTGA. The CDR3 consists of 15 residues. The CDR3, as DNA: TGTGCCAGCAGCTTAGTGGGCGGGAGAATGGATACGCAGTATTTT. Its translation: CASSLVGGRMDTQYF.

The chain joins TRBV7-2 to TRBJ1-3; TRBD1 matches at 8 bases. Looked up from germline, CDR1 is SGHTA and CDR2 is FQGNSA. The junction had 13 bases not matched to a gene; V was cut back by 5 bases and J by 7 bases. The CDR3 runs 16 residues. Written as DNA, the CDR3 is TGTGCCAGCAGCCCCGCCCCGACAGGGGTTGCGAACACCATATATTTT. Protein product: CASSPAPTGVANTIYF.

The rearrangement uses TRBV29-1 and TRBJ2-5; possible D gene TRBD1, 6 bases. The CDR3 loop spans 13 amino acids. V gave up 3 bases and J gave up 4 bases, with 12 bases separating them. Germline-derived CDR1 and CDR2 are SQVTM and ANQGSEA. Here the CDR3 reads CSVEGADGETQYF. For the CDR3, the DNA is TGCAGCGTTGAGGGGGCTGACGGAGAGACCCAGTACTTC.